The T cell receptor (beta chain) described here comes from a study of CD8+CD57+ T cells in acquired aplastic anemia. Study at large: Average DNA yield from sorted CD4+ and CD8+ cells was about 3 ug.

TCR beta VDJ combinations and CDR3 sequences were profiled from genomic DNA. TCRdb independently ran MiXCR on the reads; one entry per CDR3 protein. The sample consists of 150,000 to 200,000 distinct CDR3 sequences, under 55% of them appearing once. Study-wide findings and caveats: Roughly 28 was the count of CD8+ CDR3 sequences that patients shared with controls.

All patients picked for sequencing had shown, by flow cytometry, an expansion of CD8+CD57+ cells. Patients, without exception, had severe acquired aplastic anemia. Blood came from patients not yet given any therapy. On this clonotype: As yet, its antigen is unknown.

Germline-derived CDR1 and CDR2 are DFQATT and SNEGSKA (reference sequence). The CDR3 length is 14 residues. The V and J ends lost 7 bases and 2 bases, in that order; junction bases with no gene match: 7. This TCR was sampled from a human donor with aplastic anemia. Sequencing was carried out using sorted CD4+, CD8+, or CD8+CD57+ T cells (not recorded which) from PBMCs. The chain carries TRBV20-1 and TRBJ1-3; 8 bases fit TRBD1. DNA for the CDR3: TGCAGTGTAAAGACAGGGGAGGCTGGAAACACCATATATTTT. Its protein product is CSVKTGEAGNTIYF.